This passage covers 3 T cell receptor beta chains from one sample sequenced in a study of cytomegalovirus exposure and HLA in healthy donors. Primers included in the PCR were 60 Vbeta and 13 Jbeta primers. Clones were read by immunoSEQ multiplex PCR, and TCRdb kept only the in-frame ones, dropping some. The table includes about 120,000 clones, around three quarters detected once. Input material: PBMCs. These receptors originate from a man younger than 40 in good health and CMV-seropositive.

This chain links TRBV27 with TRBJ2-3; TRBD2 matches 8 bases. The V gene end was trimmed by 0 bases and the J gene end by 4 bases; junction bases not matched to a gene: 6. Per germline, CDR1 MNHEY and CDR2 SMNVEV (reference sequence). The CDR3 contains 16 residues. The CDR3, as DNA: TGTGCCAGCAGTTTATCCCGAGCGGGAGCGGCAGATACGCAGTATTTT. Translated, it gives CASSLSRAGAADTQYF.

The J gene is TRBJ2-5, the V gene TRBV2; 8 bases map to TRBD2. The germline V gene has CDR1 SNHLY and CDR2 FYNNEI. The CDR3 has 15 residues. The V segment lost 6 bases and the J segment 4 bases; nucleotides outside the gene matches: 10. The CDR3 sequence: CASRPARLATETQYF. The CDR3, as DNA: TGTGCCAGCAGGCCGGCGAGACTAGCGACAGAGACCCAGTACTTC.

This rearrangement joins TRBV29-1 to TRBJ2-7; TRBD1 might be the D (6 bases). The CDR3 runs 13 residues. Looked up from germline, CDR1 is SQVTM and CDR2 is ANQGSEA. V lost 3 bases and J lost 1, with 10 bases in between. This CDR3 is CSVEDRQSYEQYF. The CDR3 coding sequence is TGCAGCGTTGAGGACAGACAATCCTACGAGCAGTACTTC.